This record covers a single TCR beta chain. Its antigen is undetermined. The CDR3 consists of 14 residues. The junction had 8 bases not matched to a gene; V was cut back by 7 bases and J by 6 bases. From germline, CDR1 is WNHNN and CDR2 SYGVQD (reference sequence). The data are from a study of cytomegalovirus exposure and HLA in healthy donors. Points from the study as a whole: Later, an analysis found that common viral pathogens appeared to be linked with several of the most significant clusters. A later analysis showed HLA-associated TCR beta chains outstripping equally common others in clonal expansion.

PCR was performed using 60 Vbeta and 13 Jbeta primers. Clones were sequenced by immunoSEQ multiplex PCR, and TCRdb holds only the in-frame ones, with some missing. The sample shows about 99,000 clones, over 60% of them seen only once. The sequence derives from a male donor in good health and CMV-seropositive. Sequencing was done on a sample of PBMCs. The rearrangement links TRBV10-1 to TRBJ2-2; 7 nucleotides align to TRBD1. DNA of the CDR3: TGCGCCAGCATGTACGACAGGGTCTCCGGGGAGCTGTTTTTT. It translates to CASMYDRVSGELFF.